This T cell receptor (beta chain) is drawn from a study of blood T cell repertoires in COVID-19. Study at large: Acute-phase and convalescent COVID-19 samples originated in the United States, Italy and Spain. Sample material is recorded as cDNA or gDNA derived from T cells, B-cell-depleted T cells, or PBMCs.

Germline CDR1 SEHNR, CDR2 FQNEAQ (reference sequence). Losses at the gene ends were 5 bases for V and 5 bases for J; bases not matched to a gene: 3. CDR3 size: 13 residues. Methods used by the authors: Estimation of nucleated cell counts was performed using reference gene primer amplification. The repertoire was sequenced with immunoSEQ multiplex PCR; TCRdb's copy has only in-frame clones and lacks some. V, J and clone size derive from that table, while D and trimming were established from the DNA sequence. The sample has 95,000 to 100,000 clones; 85% are singletons. This TCR was sampled from a woman in her seventies with active or convalescent COVID-19. The material sequenced was peripheral blood. The chain has TRBV7-9 and TRBJ1-2, with 9 bases aligning to TRBD1. The CDR3 reads CASSPGQGYGYTF. The CDR3 DNA follows: TGTGCCAGCAGCCCGGGACAGGGTTATGGCTACACCTTC. Combining the CDR3 with reference TRBV7-9 and TRBJ1-2 gives the whole variable domain DTGVSQNPRHKITKRGQNVTFRCDPISEHNRLYWYRQTLGQGPEFLTYFQNEAQLEKSRLLSDRFSAERPKGSFSTLEIQRTEQGDSAMYLCASSPGQGYGYTFGSGTRLTVV.